The clone carrying this T cell receptor (beta chain) was picked up many times. As yet, its antigen is unknown. The sample carries other DNA sequences with the same CDR3. The data were taken from a study of shared clonotypes between healthy human individuals. Germline V lookup: CDR1 GTSNPN, CDR2 SVGIG (reference sequence). CDR3 size: 13 residues. V was trimmed by 2 bases and J by 5 bases, leaving 13 bases between them. Several immunoSEQ plates received, in even portions, the genomic DNA of each subset. Sequencing was performed with immunoSEQ multiplex PCR; in TCRdb, only in-frame clones are kept and a portion is missing. In the table there are about 460,000 clones, approximately 77% of which are singletons. Study results and caveats: There were few donors, and this limited the genetic and exposure-history diversity represented.

Every contributor of samples was a Caucasian grown-up residing in Nashville, Tennessee. The rearrangement links TRBV30 to TRBJ2-7, with D maybe TRBD1 (6 bases). The sequence came from a woman aged 40 to 49 in good health. Some clones in this sample may be carry-over from other donors' samples. The sequenced sample consisted of PBMCs. The chain's CDR3 is CAWSWGPRDEQYF. CDR3 coding DNA: TGTGCCTGGAGTTGGGGGCCCCGGGACGAGCAGTACTTC.